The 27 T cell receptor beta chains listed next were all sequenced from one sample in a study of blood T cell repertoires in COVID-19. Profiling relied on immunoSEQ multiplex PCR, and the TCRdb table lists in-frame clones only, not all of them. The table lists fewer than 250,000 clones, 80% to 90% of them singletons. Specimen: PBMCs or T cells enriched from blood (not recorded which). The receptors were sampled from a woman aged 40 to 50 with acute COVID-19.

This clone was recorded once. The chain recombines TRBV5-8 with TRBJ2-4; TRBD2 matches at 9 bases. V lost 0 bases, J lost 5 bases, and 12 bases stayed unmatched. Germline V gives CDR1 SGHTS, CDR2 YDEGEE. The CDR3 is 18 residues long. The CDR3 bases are TGTGCCAGCAGCTTGGTACTAGCGGGCGGAGGGGGCCAAAACATTCAGTACTTC. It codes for CASSLVLAGGGGQNIQYF. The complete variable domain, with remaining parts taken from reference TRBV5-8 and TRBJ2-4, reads EAGVTQSPTHLIKTRGQQATLRCSPISGHTSVYWYQQALGLGLQFLLWYDEGEERNRGNFPPRFSGRQFPNYSSELNVNALELEDSALYLCASSLVLAGGGGQNIQYFGAGTRLSVL.

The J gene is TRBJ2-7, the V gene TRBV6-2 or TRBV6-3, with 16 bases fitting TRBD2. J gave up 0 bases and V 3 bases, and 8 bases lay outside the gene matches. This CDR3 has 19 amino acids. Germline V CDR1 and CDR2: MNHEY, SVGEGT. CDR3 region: CASSYSTGTSGRASYEQYF. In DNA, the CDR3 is TGTGCCAGCAGTTATTCAACCGGGACTAGCGGGAGGGCCTCCTACGAGCAGTACTTC.

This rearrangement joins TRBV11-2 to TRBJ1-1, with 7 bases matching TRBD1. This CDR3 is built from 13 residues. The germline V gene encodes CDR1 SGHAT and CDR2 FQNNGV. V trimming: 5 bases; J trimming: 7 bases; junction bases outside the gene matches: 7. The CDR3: CASSRQGFNEAFF. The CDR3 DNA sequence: TGTGCCAGCAGCCGACAGGGTTTCAATGAAGCTTTCTTT. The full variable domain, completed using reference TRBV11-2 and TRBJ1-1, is EAGVAQSPRYKIIEKRQSVAFWCNPISGHATLYWYQQILGQGPKLLIQFQNNGVVDDSQLPKDRFSAERLKGVDSTLKIQPAKLEDSAVYLCASSRQGFNEAFFGQGTRLTVV.

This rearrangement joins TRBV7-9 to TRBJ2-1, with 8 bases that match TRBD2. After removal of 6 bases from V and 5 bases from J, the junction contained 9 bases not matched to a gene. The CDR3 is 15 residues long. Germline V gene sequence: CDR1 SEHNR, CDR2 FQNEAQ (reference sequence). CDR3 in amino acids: CASRILAATNNEQFF. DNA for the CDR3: TGTGCCAGCAGGATACTAGCGGCGACAAACAATGAGCAGTTCTTC. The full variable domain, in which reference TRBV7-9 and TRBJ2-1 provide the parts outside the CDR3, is DTGVSQNPRHKITKRGQNVTFRCDPISEHNRLYWYRQTLGQGPEFLTYFQNEAQLEKSRLLSDRFSAERPKGSFSTLEIQRTEQGDSAMYLCASRILAATNNEQFFGPGTRLTVL.

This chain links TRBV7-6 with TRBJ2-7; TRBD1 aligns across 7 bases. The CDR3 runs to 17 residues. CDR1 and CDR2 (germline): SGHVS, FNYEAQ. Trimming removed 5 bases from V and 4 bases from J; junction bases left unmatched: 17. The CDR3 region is CASSPGITGVLFYEQYF. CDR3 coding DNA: TGTGCCAGCAGCCCAGGGATCACAGGGGTCCTATTTTACGAGCAGTACTTC.

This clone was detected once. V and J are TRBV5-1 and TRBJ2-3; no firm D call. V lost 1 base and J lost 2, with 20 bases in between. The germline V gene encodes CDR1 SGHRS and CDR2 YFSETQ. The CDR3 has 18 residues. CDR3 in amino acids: CASSLSQFRVSSTDTQYF. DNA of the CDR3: TGCGCCAGCAGCTTGAGCCAATTCCGGGTCTCCTCCACAGATACGCAGTATTTT.

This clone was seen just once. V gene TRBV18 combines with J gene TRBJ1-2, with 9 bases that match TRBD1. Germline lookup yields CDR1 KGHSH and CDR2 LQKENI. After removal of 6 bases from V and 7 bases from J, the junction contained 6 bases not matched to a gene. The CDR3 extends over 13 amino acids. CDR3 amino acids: CASSSDRGGGYTF. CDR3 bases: TGTGCCAGCTCCTCGGACAGGGGAGGTGGCTACACCTTC. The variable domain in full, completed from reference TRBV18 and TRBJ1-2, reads NAGVMQNPRHLVRRRGQEARLRCSPMKGHSHVYWYRQLPEEGLKFMVYLQKENIIDESGMPKERFSAEFPKEGPSILRIQQVVRGDSAAYFCASSSDRGGGYTFGSGTRLTVV.

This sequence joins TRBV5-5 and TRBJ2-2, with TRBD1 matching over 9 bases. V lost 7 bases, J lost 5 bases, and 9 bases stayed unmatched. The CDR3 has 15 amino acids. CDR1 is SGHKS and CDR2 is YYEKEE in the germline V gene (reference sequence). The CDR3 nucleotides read TGTGCCAGCCTGCCACAGGGGGCAAAGACCGGGGAGCTGTTTTTT. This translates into CASLPQGAKTGELFF.

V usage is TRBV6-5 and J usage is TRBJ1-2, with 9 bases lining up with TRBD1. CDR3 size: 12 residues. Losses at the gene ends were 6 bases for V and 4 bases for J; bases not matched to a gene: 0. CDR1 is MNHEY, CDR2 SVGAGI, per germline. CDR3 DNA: TGTGCCAGCAGACAGGGGGCCTATGGCTACACCTTC. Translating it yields CASRQGAYGYTF.

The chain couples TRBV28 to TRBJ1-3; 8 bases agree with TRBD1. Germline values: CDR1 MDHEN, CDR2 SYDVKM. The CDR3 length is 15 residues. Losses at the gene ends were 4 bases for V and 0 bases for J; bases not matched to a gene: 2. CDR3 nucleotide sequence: TGTGCCAGCAGTTGGACAGGGATCTCTGGAAACACCATATATTTT. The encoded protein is CASSWTGISGNTIYF.

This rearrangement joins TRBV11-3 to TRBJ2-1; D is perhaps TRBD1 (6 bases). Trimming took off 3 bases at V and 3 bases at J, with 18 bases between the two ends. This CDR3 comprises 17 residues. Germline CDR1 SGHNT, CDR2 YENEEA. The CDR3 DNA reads TGTGCCAGCAGCTTGGACGAGGTAGGGACAAACTACAATGAGCAGTTCTTC. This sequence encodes CASSLDEVGTNYNEQFF. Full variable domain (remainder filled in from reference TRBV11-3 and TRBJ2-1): EAGVVQSPRYKIIEKKQPVAFWCNPISGHNTLYWYLQNLGQGPELLIRYENEEAVDDSQLPKDRFSAERLKGVDSTLKIQPAELGDSAVYLCASSLDEVGTNYNEQFFGPGTRLTVL.

CDR3 bases: TGTGCCACCAGTGGCGGGAGGCAGGGGCAAGAGACCCAGTACTTC. This sequence encodes CATSGGRQGQETQYF. J is TRBJ2-5 and V is TRBV24-1, with TRBD2 matching 8 bases. Germline V gene lookup returns CDR1 KGHDR and CDR2 SFDVKD. V lost 5 bases and J lost 2; bases outside the gene matches: 6. CDR3 length equals 15 residues.

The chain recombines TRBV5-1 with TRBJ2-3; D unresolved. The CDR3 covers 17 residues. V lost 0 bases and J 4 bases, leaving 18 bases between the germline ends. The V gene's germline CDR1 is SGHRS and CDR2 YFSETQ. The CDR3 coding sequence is TGCGCCAGCAGCTTGGCCAAGCTAAACTCGGGTGCAGATACGCAGTATTTT. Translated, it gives CASSLAKLNSGADTQYF.

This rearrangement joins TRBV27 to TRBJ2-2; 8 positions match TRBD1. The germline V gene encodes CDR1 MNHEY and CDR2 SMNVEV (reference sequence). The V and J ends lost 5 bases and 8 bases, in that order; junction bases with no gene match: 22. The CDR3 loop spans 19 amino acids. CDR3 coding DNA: TGTGCCAGCAGTCTAAACCCCCCCCGAGGACAGGGAAAAAGGGGGGAGCTGTTTTTT. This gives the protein CASSLNPPRGQGKRGELFF.

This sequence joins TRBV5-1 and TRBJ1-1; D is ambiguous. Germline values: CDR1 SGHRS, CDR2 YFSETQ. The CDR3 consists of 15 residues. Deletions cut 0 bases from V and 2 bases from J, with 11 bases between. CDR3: CASSLAGETNTEAFF. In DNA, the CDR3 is TGCGCCAGCAGCTTGGCCGGGGAGACTAACACTGAAGCTTTCTTT.

The CDR3 DNA is TGTGCCACCGAAGGGACTAGCGGGAGGGGTTTTTACGCGCCAGATACGCAGTATTTT. This translates into CATEGTSGRGFYAPDTQYF. This chain links TRBV28 with TRBJ2-3; 16 bases fit TRBD2. V dropped 10 bases and J dropped 4; count of bases not matched to a gene: 17. Germline assignment: CDR1 MDHEN and CDR2 SYDVKM. This CDR3 has 19 amino acids. The whole variable domain, remainder taken from reference TRBV28 and TRBJ2-3, is DVKVTQSSRYLVKRTGEKVFLECVQDMDHENMFWYRQDPGLGLRLIYFSYDVKMKEKGDIPEGYSVSREKKERFSLILESASTNQTSMYLCATEGTSGRGFYAPDTQYFGPGTRLTVL.

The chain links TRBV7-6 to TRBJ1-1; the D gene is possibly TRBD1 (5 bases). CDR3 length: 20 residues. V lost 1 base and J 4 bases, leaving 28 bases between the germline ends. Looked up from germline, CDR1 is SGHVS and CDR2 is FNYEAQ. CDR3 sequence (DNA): TGTGCCAGCAGCTTAGGAGTACCGGGCTGGGGCTCTGAATTGAGCACTGAAGCTTTCTTT. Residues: CASSLGVPGWGSELSTEAFF.

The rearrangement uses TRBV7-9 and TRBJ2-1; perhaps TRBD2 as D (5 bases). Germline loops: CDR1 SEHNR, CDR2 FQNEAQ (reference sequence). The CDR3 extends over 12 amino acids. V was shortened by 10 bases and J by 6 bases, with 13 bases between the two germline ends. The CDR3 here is CATSNEGNEQFF. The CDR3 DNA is TGTGCCACCTCCAACGAGGGCAATGAGCAGTTCTTC.

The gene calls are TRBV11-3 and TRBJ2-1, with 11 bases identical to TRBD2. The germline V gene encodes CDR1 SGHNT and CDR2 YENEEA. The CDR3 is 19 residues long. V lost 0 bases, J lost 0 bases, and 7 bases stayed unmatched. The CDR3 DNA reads TGTGCCAGCAGCTTAGATGGTACTAGCGGGAGAAGCTCCTACAATGAGCAGTTCTTC. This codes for CASSLDGTSGRSSYNEQFF.

For the CDR3, the DNA is TGTGCCAGCAGTCCCCTGAGGGCTAGCGGCATCGACGAGCAGTACTTC. Translation gives CASSPLRASGIDEQYF. This chain links TRBV27 with TRBJ2-7; 7 positions agree with TRBD2. Germline loops: CDR1 MNHEY, CDR2 SMNVEV (reference sequence). Trimming removed 5 bases from V and 5 bases from J; junction bases left unmatched: 15. This CDR3 is built from 16 residues.

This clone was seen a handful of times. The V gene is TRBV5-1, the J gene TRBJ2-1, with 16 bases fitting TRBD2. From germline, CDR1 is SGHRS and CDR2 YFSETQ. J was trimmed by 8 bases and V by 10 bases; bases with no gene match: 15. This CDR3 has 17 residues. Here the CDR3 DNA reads TGCGCCTCAACCGGGACTAGCGGGAGGGCCTGGGGGGATGAGCAGTTCTTC. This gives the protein CASTGTSGRAWGDEQFF.

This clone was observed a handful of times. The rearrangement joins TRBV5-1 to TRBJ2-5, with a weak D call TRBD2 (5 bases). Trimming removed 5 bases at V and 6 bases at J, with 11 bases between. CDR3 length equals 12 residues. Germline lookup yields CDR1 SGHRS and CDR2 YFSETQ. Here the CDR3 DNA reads TGCGCCAGCAGTTCCGGGAAGAAGACCCAGTACTTC. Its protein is CASSSGKKTQYF.

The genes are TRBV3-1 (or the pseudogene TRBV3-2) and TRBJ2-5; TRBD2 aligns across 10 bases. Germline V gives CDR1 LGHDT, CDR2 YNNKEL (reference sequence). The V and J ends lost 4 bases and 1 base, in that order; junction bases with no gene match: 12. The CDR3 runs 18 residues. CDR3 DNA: TGTGCCAGCAGCCGCTCACATCCCTTAGCGGGAGGCCAAGAGACCCAGTACTTC. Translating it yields CASSRSHPLAGGQETQYF.

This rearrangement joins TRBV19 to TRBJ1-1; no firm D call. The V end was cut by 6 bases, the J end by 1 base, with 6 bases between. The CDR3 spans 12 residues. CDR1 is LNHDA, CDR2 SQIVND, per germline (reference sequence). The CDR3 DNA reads TGTGCCAGTAGGCTCAGGAACACTGAAGCTTTCTTT. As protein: CASRLRNTEAFF.

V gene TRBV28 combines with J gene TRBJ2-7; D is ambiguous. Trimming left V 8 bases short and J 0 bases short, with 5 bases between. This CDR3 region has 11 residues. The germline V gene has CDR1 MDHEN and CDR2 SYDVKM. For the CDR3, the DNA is TGTGCCAGCGGAGTCTCCTACGAGCAGTACTTC. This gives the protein CASGVSYEQYF.

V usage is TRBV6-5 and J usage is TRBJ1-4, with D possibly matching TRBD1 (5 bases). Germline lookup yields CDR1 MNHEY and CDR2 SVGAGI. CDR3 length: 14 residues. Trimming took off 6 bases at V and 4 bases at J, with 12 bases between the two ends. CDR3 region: CASRDMGGNEKLFF. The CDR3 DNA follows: TGTGCCAGCAGGGACATGGGGGGTAATGAAAAACTGTTTTTT.

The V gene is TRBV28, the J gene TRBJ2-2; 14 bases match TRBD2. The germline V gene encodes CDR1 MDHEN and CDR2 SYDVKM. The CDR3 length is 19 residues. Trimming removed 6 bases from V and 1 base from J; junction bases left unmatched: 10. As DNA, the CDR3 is TGTGCCAGCAGCGTGGGACTAGCGGGAGTAGGGAGGAACACCGGGGAGCTGTTTTTT. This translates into CASSVGLAGVGRNTGELFF.